These 21 T cell receptor beta chains share one sample of origin, sequenced in a study of cytomegalovirus exposure and HLA in healthy donors. It was with 60 Vbeta and 13 Jbeta primers that the PCR ran. Profiled with immunoSEQ multiplex PCR; TCRdb holds only in-frame clones, not every one. Among some 110,000 clones listed, over 70% were seen once. The sequenced material came from PBMCs. The receptors were gathered from a female donor in good health and CMV-seronegative.

Of note for this clone: Other DNA sequences in the same sample also yield this CDR3. This sequence joins TRBV7-9 and TRBJ1-1, with D unclear. Trimming left V 2 bases short and J 7 bases short, with 8 bases between. CDR3 size: 12 residues. The germline CDR1 and CDR2 sequences are SEHNR and FQNEAQ (reference sequence). This CDR3 is CASSLKSYEAFF. CDR3 nucleotide sequence: TGTGCCAGCAGCTTAAAAAGCTATGAAGCTTTCTTT.

The chain is built from TRBV6-5 and TRBJ2-3; TRBD2 aligns across 11 bases. Germline V gene lookup returns CDR1 MNHEY and CDR2 SVGAGI. This CDR3 spans 12 amino acids. V was clipped by 2 bases and J by 14 bases; unmatched bases: 3. The CDR3 nucleotides are TGTGCCAGCAGTTACGCCGGGACTAGCGGGTATTTT. Translated, it gives CASSYAGTSGYF.

This chain joins TRBV28 and TRBJ2-2; TRBD1 agrees at 8 bases. V was pared by 6 bases and J by 2 bases, with 2 bases of the junction left unmatched. CDR1 and CDR2 (germline): MDHEN, SYDVKM. CDR3 length equals 14 residues. The CDR3 DNA sequence: TGTGCCAGCAGAGGGACAGGTAACACCGGGGAGCTGTTTTTT. Amino acid sequence: CASRGTGNTGELFF.

The chain joins TRBV9 to TRBJ2-5, with TRBD1 matching 8 bases. The CDR3 runs 16 residues. CDR1 and CDR2 (germline): SGDLS, YYNGEE. Trimming cost V 4 bases and J 0 bases; bases outside gene matches: 8. The DNA for the CDR3 is TGTGCCAGCAGCCCCCGACAGGGGACCTACCAAGAGACCCAGTACTTC. This encodes CASSPRQGTYQETQYF.

This chain connects TRBV11-3 to TRBJ2-1; maybe TRBD2 (7 bases). The CDR3 is 14 amino acids. V was pared by 5 bases and J by 4 bases, with 12 bases between. The germline gives CDR1 SGHNT, CDR2 YENEEA. The CDR3 DNA follows: TGTGCCAGCAGCAGGGGGGACTATTACAATGAGCAGTTCTTC. Translated, it gives CASSRGDYYNEQFF.

The chain has TRBV30 and TRBJ2-2; possible D gene TRBD2, 6 bases. This CDR3 contains 15 residues. V shed 3 bases and J shed 4 bases, with 15 bases lying between them. Germline-derived CDR1 and CDR2 are GTSNPN and SVGIG (reference sequence). The CDR3 DNA is TGTGCCTGGAGGGGACTCTCCGGACCCACCGGGGAGCTGTTTTTT. Amino acids: CAWRGLSGPTGELFF.

The V call is TRBV18, the J call TRBJ1-5, with 7 positions matching TRBD1. V trimming: 6 bases; J trimming: 0 bases; junction bases outside the gene matches: 8. The CDR3 extends over 16 amino acids. CDR1 KGHSH and CDR2 LQKENI come from the germline V gene. The CDR3 loop reads CASSLGQPTSNQPQHF. The CDR3 DNA reads as TGTGCCAGCTCGCTGGGACAGCCTACTAGCAATCAGCCCCAGCATTTT.

V usage is TRBV5-1 and J usage is TRBJ2-1; D ambiguous. The CDR3 extends over 15 amino acids. The V gene lost 0 bases and the J gene lost 7 bases, with 14 bases spanning the gap. Germline CDR1 is SGHRS and CDR2 is YFSETQ. The CDR3 region has the DNA TGCGCCAGCAGCTTGGACGCAGGTGTCGCAAATGAGCAGTTCTTC. The encoded protein is CASSLDAGVANEQFF.

In nucleotides, the CDR3 is TGCGCCAGCAGCCGGGACAGGGGCCACGAGCAGTACTTC. Its translation is CASSRDRGHEQYF. The chain links TRBV5-1 to TRBJ2-7; 10 bases map to TRBD1. The trim removed 4 bases at V and 5 bases at J, leaving 3 bases unmatched. Germline CDR1 reads SGHRS; CDR2 reads YFSETQ. The CDR3 is 13 amino acids.

The chain couples TRBV5-1 to TRBJ2-3; TRBD1 agrees at 8 bases. CDR1 is SGHRS, CDR2 YFSETQ, per germline. This CDR3 has 14 residues. V trimming: 4 bases; J trimming: 8 bases; junction bases outside the gene matches: 9. For the CDR3, the DNA is TGCGCCAGCAGCGCCGACAGGGGCCTGCCTACGCAGTATTTT. Translated, it gives CASSADRGLPTQYF.

The chain employs TRBV11-1 and TRBJ2-1; 10 bases agree with TRBD1. This CDR3 is 15 amino acids long. Per the germline V gene, CDR1 is SGHAT and CDR2 is FQDESV (reference sequence). The junction had 4 bases not matched to a gene; V was cut back by 1 base and J by 7 bases. For the CDR3, the DNA is TGTGCCAGCAGCTTAGGATGGACAGGGGGGAATGAGCAGTTCTTC. Amino acids: CASSLGWTGGNEQFF.

The chain couples TRBV5-4 to TRBJ2-5, with TRBD1 matching 11 bases. This CDR3 contains 15 residues. Looked up from germline, CDR1 is SGHNT and CDR2 is YYREEE (reference sequence). The junction had 7 bases not matched to a gene; V was cut back by 4 bases and J by 5 bases. The CDR3 here is CASSRDGDRGETQYF. The DNA of the CDR3 is TGTGCCAGCAGCCGGGACGGGGACAGGGGGGAGACCCAGTACTTC.

The rearrangement uses TRBV19 and TRBJ2-5, with 12 nucleotides matching TRBD1. Germline loops: CDR1 LNHDA, CDR2 SQIVND (reference sequence). With V trimmed by 3 bases and J by 5 bases, 4 bases remained unmatched. The CDR3 loop spans 15 amino acids. CDR3 in amino acids: CASSMGQGAGETQYF. The CDR3 coding sequence is TGTGCCAGTAGTATGGGACAGGGGGCAGGGGAGACCCAGTACTTC.

The gene calls are TRBV7-8 and TRBJ1-1; 9 positions match TRBD1. In germline, CDR1 is SGHVS, CDR2 FQNEAQ. This CDR3 region has 15 residues. V lost 5 bases and J lost 4; bases outside the gene matches: 8. CDR3 protein: CASSPRTGAGTEAFF. CDR3 DNA sequence: TGTGCCAGCAGCCCCCGGACAGGGGCCGGCACTGAAGCTTTCTTT.

V and J are TRBV19 and TRBJ1-5, with 8 bases that match TRBD1. The V and J ends lost 7 bases and 1 base, in that order; junction bases with no gene match: 12. Germline V gene data show CDR1 as LNHDA and CDR2 as SQIVND (reference sequence). The CDR3 contains 17 residues. CDR3 region: CASTQTGAGGSNQPQHF. The CDR3 coding sequence is TGTGCCAGTACACAGACAGGGGCGGGCGGAAGCAATCAGCCCCAGCATTTT.

The chain couples TRBV4-3 to TRBJ2-2; 10 bases match TRBD2. CDR3 length: 16 amino acids. Germline CDR1 reads LGHNA; CDR2 reads YSLEER. Trimming at V came to 6 bases and at J to 4 bases, leaving 8 bases not matched to a gene. CDR3 amino acids: CASSSGLAEVTGELFF. CDR3 DNA sequence: TGCGCCAGCAGTTCCGGACTAGCGGAGGTCACCGGGGAGCTGTTTTTT.

The V call is TRBV30, the J call TRBJ1-2, with unresolved D. This CDR3 is 12 amino acids long. Per germline, CDR1 GTSNPN and CDR2 SVGIG (reference sequence). Trimming removed 0 bases at V and 8 bases at J, with 10 bases between. The CDR3: CAWSVRLLGYTF. CDR3 DNA: TGTGCCTGGAGTGTGCGGCTTTTAGGCTACACCTTC.

V is TRBV7-9 and J is TRBJ2-7; 7 bases line up with TRBD2. Germline CDR1 is SEHNR and CDR2 is FQNEAQ (reference sequence). The length of the CDR3 is 14 residues. The J segment lost 0 bases and the V segment lost 6 bases, leaving 5 bases of the junction unmatched. CDR3 loop: CASRPGTNSYEQYF. The CDR3 bases are TGTGCCAGCAGGCCAGGGACTAACTCCTACGAGCAGTACTTC.

Of note for this clone: This same CDR3 is encoded by further DNA sequences in the sample. This chain joins TRBV2 and TRBJ2-1, with TRBD2 matching over 10 bases. CDR1 is SNHLY, CDR2 FYNNEI, per germline. J gave up 4 bases and V 1 base, and 1 base lay outside the gene matches. The CDR3 is made up of 15 amino acids. The CDR3 DNA sequence: TGTGCCAGCAGTGAAGGGACTAGCGGTTACAATGAGCAGTTCTTC. Translated: CASSEGTSGYNEQFF.

The CDR3 reads CASSYSPWGAGELFF. CDR3 coding DNA: TGTGCCAGCAGTTATTCCCCTTGGGGGGCCGGGGAGCTGTTTTTT. V and J are TRBV6-5 and TRBJ2-2; D might be TRBD2 (6 bases). V gave up 3 bases and J gave up 6 bases, with 14 bases separating them. CDR3 length: 15 amino acids. Looked up from germline, CDR1 is MNHEY and CDR2 is SVGAGI.

The chain employs TRBV28 and TRBJ2-7; a weak D match, TRBD2 (5 bases). Germline lookup yields CDR1 MDHEN and CDR2 SYDVKM. The CDR3 has 15 amino acids. The V gene lost 5 bases and the J gene lost 9 bases, with 23 bases spanning the gap. Here the CDR3 DNA reads TGTGCCAGCAGTCCCGATCGTGAGGGCGCATTCCGGCAGTACTTC. Its translation is CASSPDREGAFRQYF. Looking up the rest from reference TRBV28 and TRBJ2-7 gives the full variable domain: DVKVTQSSRYLVKRTGEKVFLECVQDMDHENMFWYRQDPGLGLRLIYFSYDVKMKEKGDIPEGYSVSREKKERFSLILESASTNQTSMYLCASSPDREGAFRQYFGPGTRLTVT.